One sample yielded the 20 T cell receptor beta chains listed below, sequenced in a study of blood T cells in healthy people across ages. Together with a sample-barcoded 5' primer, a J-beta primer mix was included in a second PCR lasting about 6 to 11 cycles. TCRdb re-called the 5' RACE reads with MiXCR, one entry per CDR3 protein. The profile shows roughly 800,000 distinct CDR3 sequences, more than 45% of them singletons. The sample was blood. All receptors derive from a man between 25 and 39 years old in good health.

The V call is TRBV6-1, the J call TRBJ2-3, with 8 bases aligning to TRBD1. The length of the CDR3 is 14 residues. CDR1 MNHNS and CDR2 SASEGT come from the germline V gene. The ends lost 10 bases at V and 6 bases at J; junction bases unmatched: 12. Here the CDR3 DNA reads TGTGCCACCCTTCTGCAGGGGGCATCTGATACGCAGTATTTT. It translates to CATLLQGASDTQYF.

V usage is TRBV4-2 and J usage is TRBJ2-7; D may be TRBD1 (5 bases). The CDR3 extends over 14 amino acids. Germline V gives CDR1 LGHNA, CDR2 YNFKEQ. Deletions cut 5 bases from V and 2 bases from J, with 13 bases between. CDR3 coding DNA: TGTGCCAGCAGCACCCCAGGGTACCCCTACGAGCAGTACTTC. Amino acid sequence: CASSTPGYPYEQYF.

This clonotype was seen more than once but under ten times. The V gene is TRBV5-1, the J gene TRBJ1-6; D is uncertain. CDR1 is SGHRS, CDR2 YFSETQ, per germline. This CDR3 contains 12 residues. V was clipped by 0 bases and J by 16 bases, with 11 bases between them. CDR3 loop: CASSLESSSLHF. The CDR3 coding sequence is TGCGCCAGCAGCTTGGAGTCCTCATCGCTCCACTTT.

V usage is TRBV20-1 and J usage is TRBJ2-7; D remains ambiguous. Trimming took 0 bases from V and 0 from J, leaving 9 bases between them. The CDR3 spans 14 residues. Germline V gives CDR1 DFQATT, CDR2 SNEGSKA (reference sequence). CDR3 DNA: TGCAGTGCTAGAGATGAGCACAGCTCCTACGAGCAGTACTTC. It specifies CSARDEHSSYEQYF.

As DNA, the CDR3 is TGCAGTGCCCCCGGGGGACTAGCCCCCTACGAGCAGTACTTC. It translates to CSAPGGLAPYEQYF. The V call is TRBV20-1, the J call TRBJ2-7, with TRBD2 identical over 9 bases. Germline loops: CDR1 DFQATT, CDR2 SNEGSKA (reference sequence). The CDR3 is 14 amino acids. V was clipped by 6 bases and J by 2 bases; unmatched bases: 8.

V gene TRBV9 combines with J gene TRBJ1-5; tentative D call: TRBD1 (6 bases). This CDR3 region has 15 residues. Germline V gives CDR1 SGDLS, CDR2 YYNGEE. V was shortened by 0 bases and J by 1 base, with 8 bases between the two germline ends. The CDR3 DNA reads TGTGCCAGCAGCGTAGAAGGGGGAAGCAATCAGCCCCAGCATTTT. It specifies CASSVEGGSNQPQHF.

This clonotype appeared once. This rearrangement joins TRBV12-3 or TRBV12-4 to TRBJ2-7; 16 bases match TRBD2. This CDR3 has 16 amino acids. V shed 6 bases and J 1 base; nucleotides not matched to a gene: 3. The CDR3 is CASRGLAGGRSYEQYF. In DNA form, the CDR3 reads TGTGCCAGCAGGGGACTAGCGGGGGGGAGGTCCTACGAGCAGTACTTC.

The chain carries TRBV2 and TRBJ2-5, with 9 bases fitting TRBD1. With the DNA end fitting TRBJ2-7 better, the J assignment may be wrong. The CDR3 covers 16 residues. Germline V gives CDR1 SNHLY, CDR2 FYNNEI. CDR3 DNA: TGTGCCAGCAGTAGAGCGGGACAGGGAGTTTCCTACGAGCAGTACTTC. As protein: CASSRAGQGVSYEQYF.

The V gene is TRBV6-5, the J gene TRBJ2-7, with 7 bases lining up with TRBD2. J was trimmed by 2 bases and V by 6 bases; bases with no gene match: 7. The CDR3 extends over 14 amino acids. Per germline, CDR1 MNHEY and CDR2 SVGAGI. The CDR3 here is CASSSPGLTYEQYF. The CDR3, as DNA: TGTGCCAGCAGCTCGCCGGGACTAACCTACGAGCAGTACTTC.

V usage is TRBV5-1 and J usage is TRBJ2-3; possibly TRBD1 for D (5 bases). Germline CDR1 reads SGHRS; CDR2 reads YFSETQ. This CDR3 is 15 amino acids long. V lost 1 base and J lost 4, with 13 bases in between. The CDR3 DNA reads TGCGCCAGCAGCTTGACAGGTGGTTCAGCAGATACGCAGTATTTT. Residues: CASSLTGGSADTQYF. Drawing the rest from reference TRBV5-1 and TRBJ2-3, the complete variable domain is KAGVTQTPRYLIKTRGQQVTLSCSPISGHRSVSWYQQTPGQGLQFLFEYFSETQRNKGNFPGRFSGRQFSNSRSEMNVSTLELGDSALYLCASSLTGGSADTQYFGPGTRLTVL.

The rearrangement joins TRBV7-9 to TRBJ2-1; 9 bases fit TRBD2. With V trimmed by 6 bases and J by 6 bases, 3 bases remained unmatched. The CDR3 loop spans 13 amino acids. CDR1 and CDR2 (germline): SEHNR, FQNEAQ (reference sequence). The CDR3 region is CASRATSGNEQFF. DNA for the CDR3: TGTGCCAGCAGAGCGACTAGCGGCAATGAGCAGTTCTTC.

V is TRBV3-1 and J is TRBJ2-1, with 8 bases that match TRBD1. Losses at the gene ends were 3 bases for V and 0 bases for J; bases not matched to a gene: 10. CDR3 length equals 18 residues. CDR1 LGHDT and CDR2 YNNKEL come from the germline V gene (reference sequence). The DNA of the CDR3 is TGTGCCAGCAGCCACACAGGGGGTATCCCCAGCTCCTACAATGAGCAGTTCTTC. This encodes CASSHTGGIPSSYNEQFF.

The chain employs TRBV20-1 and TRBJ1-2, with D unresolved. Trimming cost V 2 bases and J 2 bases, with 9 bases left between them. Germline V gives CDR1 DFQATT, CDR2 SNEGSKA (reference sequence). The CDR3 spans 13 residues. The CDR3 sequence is CSARITENYGYTF. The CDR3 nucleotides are TGCAGTGCTAGAATAACAGAGAACTATGGCTACACCTTC.

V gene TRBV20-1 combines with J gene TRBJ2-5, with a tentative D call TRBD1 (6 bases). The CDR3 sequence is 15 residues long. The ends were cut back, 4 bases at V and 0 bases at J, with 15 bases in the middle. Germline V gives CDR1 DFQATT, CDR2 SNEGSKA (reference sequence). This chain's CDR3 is CSANPGQTHQETQYF. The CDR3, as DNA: TGCAGTGCTAACCCGGGACAAACTCACCAAGAGACCCAGTACTTC.

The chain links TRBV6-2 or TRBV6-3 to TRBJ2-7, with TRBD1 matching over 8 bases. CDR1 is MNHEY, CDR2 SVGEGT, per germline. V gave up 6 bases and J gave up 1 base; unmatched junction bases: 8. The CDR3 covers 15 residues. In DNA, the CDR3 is TGTGCCAGCAGACGAGACAGGGGCGAATCCTACGAGCAGTACTTC. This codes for CASRRDRGESYEQYF.

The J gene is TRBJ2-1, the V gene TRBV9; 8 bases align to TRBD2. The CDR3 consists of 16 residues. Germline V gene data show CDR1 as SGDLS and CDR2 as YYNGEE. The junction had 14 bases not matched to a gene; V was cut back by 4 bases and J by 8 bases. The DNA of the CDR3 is TGTGCCAGCAGCTACGCACAGCGGGAGTCAGGGGATGAGCAGTTCTTC. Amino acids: CASSYAQRESGDEQFF.

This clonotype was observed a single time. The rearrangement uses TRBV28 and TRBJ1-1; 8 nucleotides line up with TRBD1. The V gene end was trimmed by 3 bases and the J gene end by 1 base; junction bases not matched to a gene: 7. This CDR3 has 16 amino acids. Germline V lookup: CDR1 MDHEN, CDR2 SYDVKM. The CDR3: CASSFPLQGENTEAFF. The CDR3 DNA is TGTGCCAGCAGTTTTCCCCTACAGGGGGAGAACACTGAAGCTTTCTTT.

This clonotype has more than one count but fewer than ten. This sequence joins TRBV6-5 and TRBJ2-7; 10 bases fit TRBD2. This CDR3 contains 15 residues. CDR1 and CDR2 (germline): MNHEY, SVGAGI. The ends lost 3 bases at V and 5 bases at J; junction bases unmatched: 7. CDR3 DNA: TGTGCCAGCAGTTATGCTAGCGGGAGTAGGAACGAGCAGTACTTC. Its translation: CASSYASGSRNEQYF.

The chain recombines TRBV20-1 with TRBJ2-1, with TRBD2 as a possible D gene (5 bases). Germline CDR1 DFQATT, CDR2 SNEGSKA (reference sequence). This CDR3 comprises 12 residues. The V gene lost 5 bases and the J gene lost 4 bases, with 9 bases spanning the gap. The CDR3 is CSAGRTYNEQFF. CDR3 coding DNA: TGCAGTGCTGGACGGACTTACAATGAGCAGTTCTTC.

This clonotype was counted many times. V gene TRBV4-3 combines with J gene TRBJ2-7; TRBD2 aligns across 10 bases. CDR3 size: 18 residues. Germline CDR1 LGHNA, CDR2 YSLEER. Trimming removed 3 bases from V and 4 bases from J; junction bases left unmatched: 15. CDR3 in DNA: TGCGCCAGCAGCCAGCTAGTAACTCCGGGACTAGCGTCATACGAGCAGTACTTC. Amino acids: CASSQLVTPGLASYEQYF.